This TCR beta chain was captured in a study of blood T cell repertoires in COVID-19. As for the study in general: There were acute and convalescent COVID-19 samples, and they came from the United States, Italy and Spain.

Germline CDR1 SGHTA, CDR2 FQGTGA. The V and J ends lost 4 bases and 5 bases, in that order; junction bases with no gene match: 5. The CDR3 is made up of 14 amino acids. Cohorts were based on clinical histories the participants reported. This table comes from immunoSEQ multiplex PCR, and its TCRdb copy is limited to in-frame clones, with some not included. The sample has fewer than 350,000 clones, approximately 81% seen once. The TCR originated in a woman aged 30 to 39 who had been exposed to COVID-19. The chain is built from TRBV7-3 and TRBJ2-1, with 7 bases aligning to TRBD2. Specimen: PBMCs or T cells enriched from blood (not recorded which). This CDR3 reads CASSSAGLDNEQFF. The CDR3 DNA follows: TGTGCCAGCAGCTCAGCGGGACTGGACAATGAGCAGTTCTTC.